This T cell receptor beta chain appears in the sequencing data of a study of blood T cell repertoires in COVID-19. About the research overall: Acute and convalescent COVID-19 specimens originated in the United States, Italy and Spain. Sample material is recorded as cDNA or gDNA derived from T cells, B-cell-depleted T cells, or PBMCs.

It was during active infection that Seattle patients were enrolled and then longitudinally followed. The germline gives CDR1 SGHVS, CDR2 FQNEAQ. Trimming cost V 5 bases and J 1 base, with 11 bases left between them. The CDR3 runs to 14 residues. In the original analysis: For nucleated cells, counts were estimated from reference gene primer amplification. Sequenced by immunoSEQ multiplex PCR; TCRdb stores in-frame clones only, minus some. V, J and clone size were drawn from that table, and D and trimming were deduced from the DNA. The profile shows 250,000 to 350,000 clones, 85% to 90% of them singletons.

This clonotype was obtained from a woman aged 50 to 60 with COVID-19, enrolled during active disease. Sequenced material: peripheral blood. This chain joins TRBV7-8 and TRBJ1-2; weak D call: TRBD1 (6 bases). The CDR3 nucleotides are TGTGCCAGCAGCCCGAGGACAGATAACTATGGCTACACCTTC. Amino acids: CASSPRTDNYGYTF. The full variable domain, its missing parts supplied by reference TRBV7-8 and TRBJ1-2, is GAGVSQSPRYKVAKRGQDVALRCDPISGHVSLFWYQQALGQGPEFLTYFQNEAQLDKSGLPSDRFFAERPEGSVSTLKIQRTQQEDSAVYLCASSPRTDNYGYTFGSGTRLTVV.